This TCR beta chain appears in the sequencing data of a study of blood T cell repertoires in COVID-19. There are 16 residues in the CDR3. From germline, CDR1 is SGHRS and CDR2 YFSETQ. Trimming took 0 bases from V and 1 from J, leaving 13 bases between them. Clones were read by immunoSEQ multiplex PCR, and TCRdb kept only the in-frame ones, dropping some. The table records around 500,000 clones, more than 75% of them present only once. Assignment of participants to cohorts was predicated upon participant-reported clinical history. The study counted Cohort 3 donors as recovered given two negative PCRs, clearance, or symptom resolution.

This chain connects TRBV5-1 to TRBJ1-1, with D possibly being TRBD1 (5 bases). The sequenced sample consisted of PBMCs or T cells enriched from blood (not recorded which). The receptor comes from a middle-aged woman who had recovered from COVID-19. This CDR3 is CASSLALGGGNTEAFF. The CDR3 nucleotides are TGCGCCAGCAGCTTGGCTCTTGGGGGAGGGAACACTGAAGCTTTCTTT.